This T cell receptor beta chain was documented in a study of CD8 T cells in ankylosing spondylitis. General study points: A TCR beta motif of fewer than ten highly homologous variants seemed to mark ankylosing spondylitis blood.

V was cut by 0 bases and J by 2 bases, with 16 bases left in between. The V gene's germline CDR1 is SGHTA and CDR2 FQGNSA. The CDR3 length is 18 residues. Generation of TCR beta libraries employed quantitative 5'-RACE incorporating molecular barcodes. TCRdb fed the 5' RACE reads into MiXCR, producing one record per CDR3 protein. The sample carries under 250,000 distinct CDR3 sequences, about 7.3% recorded once. Details on this clonotype: What it recognizes is unknown.

Sample: blood, either unsorted or a sorted T cell fraction (not recorded which). The chain uses TRBV7-2 and TRBJ2-2; tentatively, D is TRBD2 (7 bases). The receptor was isolated from a male donor with ankylosing spondylitis. CDR3 in DNA: TGTGCCAGCAGCTTAGCGGGAGGGGGACGAGTAAACACCGGGGAGCTGTTTTTT. It encodes CASSLAGGGRVNTGELFF.